The TCR beta chain under discussion was sequenced for a study of vaccination and CD4 T cells after COVID-19. The CDR3 is made up of 15 amino acids. V was cut by 0 bases and J by 7 bases, with 15 bases left in between. Germline V gene lookup returns CDR1 SEHNR and CDR2 FQNEAQ (reference sequence). Cultured CD4+ T cells had their DNA profiled by the Oncomine TCR Beta short-read assay. TCRdb used MiXCR to reprocess the PCR reads, holding one entry per CDR3 protein. The sample has around 15,000 distinct CDR3 sequences; roughly 22% are singletons. Note on this clonotype: Antigen unknown.

Treatment in this sample: approximately nine-day PBMC culture with coronavirus spike peptide pools or control peptides (ViraFEST assay). The J gene is TRBJ1-1, the V gene TRBV7-9, with a tentative D call TRBD1 (5 bases). The TCR originated in a human donor who received a COVID-19 vaccine. This specimen consisted of CD4+ T cells from blood, cultured in vitro, obtained before SARS-CoV-2 vaccination. Here the CDR3 DNA reads TGTGCCAGCAGCTTAGCCCTGGGCACGAGGGGTGAAGCTTTCTTT. Amino acids: CASSLALGTRGEAFF.